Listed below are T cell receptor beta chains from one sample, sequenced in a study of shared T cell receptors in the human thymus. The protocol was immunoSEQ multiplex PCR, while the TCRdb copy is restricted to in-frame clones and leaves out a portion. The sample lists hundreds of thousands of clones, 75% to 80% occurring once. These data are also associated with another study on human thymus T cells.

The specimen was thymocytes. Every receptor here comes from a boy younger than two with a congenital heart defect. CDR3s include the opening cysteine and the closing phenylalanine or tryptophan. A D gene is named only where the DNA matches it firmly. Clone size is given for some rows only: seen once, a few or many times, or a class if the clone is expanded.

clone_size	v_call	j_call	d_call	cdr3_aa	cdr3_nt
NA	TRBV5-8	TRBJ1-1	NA	CASSHFPDSHLGLPNTEAFF	TGTGCCAGCAGCCATTTTCCGGACAGCCACTTAGGGCTACCGAACACTGAAGCTTTCTTT
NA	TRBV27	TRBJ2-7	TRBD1	CASTRDRGVYEQYF	TGTGCCAGCACCCGAGACAGGGGGGTCTACGAGCAGTACTTC
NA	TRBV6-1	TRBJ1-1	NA	CASSEGGGIGTEAFF	TGTGCCAGCAGTGAGGGAGGGGGTATAGGCACTGAAGCTTTCTTT
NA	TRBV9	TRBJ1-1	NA	CASSVGRGSDTEAFF	TGTGCCAGCAGCGTAGGTCGGGGTTCCGACACTGAAGCTTTCTTT
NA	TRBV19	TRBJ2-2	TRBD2	CASNLEASGTANTGELFF	TGTGCCAGTAACTTAGAGGCTAGCGGGACCGCGAACACCGGGGAGCTGTTTTTT
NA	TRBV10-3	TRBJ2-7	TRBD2	CAISELTGREGYEQYF	TGTGCCATCAGTGAGCTTACGGGGAGGGAGGGCTACGAGCAGTACTTC
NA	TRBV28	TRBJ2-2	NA	CASSVLGWYGELFF	TGTGCCAGCAGTGTACTAGGGTGGTACGGGGAGCTGTTTTTT
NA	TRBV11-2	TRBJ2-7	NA	CASSLAQVVYEQYF	TGTGCCAGCAGCTTAGCCCAGGTAGTCTACGAGCAGTACTTC
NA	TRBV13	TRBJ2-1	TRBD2	CASSSAGGGDEQFF	TGTGCCAGCAGCTCCGCGGGAGGTGGGGATGAGCAGTTCTTC
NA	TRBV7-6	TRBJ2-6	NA	CASSPPLSGGANVLTF	TGTGCCAGCAGCCCCCCCCTAAGCGGTGGGGCCAACGTCCTGACTTTC
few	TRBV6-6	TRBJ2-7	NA	CASSYSSGDREQYF	TGTGCCAGCAGTTACTCGTCAGGGGATAGGGAGCAGTACTTC
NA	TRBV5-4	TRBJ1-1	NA	CASSLEGWTEAFF	TGTGCCAGCAGCTTGGAGGGGTGGACTGAAGCTTTCTTT
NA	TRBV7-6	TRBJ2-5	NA	CASSLQETQYF	TGTGCCAGCAGCCTGCAAGAGACCCAGTACTTC
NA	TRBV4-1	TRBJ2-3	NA	CASSPFGRVSTDTQYF	TGCGCCAGCAGCCCCTTTGGGCGGGTAAGCACAGATACGCAGTATTTT
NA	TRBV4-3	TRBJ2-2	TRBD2	CASSLTSGRAQNTGELFF	TGCGCCAGCAGCCTTACTAGCGGGAGGGCCCAGAACACCGGGGAGCTGTTTTTT
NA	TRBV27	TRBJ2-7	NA	CASRCRGEQYF	TGTGCCAGCAGGTGTCGGGGCGAGCAGTACTTC
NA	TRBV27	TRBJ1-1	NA	CASSPRQRTEAFF	TGTGCCAGCAGCCCTAGGCAGCGCACTGAAGCTTTCTTT
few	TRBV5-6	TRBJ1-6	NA	CASSHGGPPGDNSPLHF	TGTGCCAGCAGCCACGGCGGCCCCCCAGGGGACAATTCACCCCTCCACTTT
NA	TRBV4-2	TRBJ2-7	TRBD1	CASSQEGGRGRRYEQYF	TGTGCCAGCAGCCAAGAAGGAGGCAGGGGGCGCCGTTACGAGCAGTACTTC
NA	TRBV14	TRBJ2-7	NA	CASSQDLVGGEQYF	TGTGCCAGCAGCCAAGATCTTGTGGGGGGCGAGCAGTACTTC
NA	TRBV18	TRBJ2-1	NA	CASSPALGGGVNEQFF	TGTGCCAGCTCACCCGCACTTGGGGGAGGTGTCAATGAGCAGTTCTTC
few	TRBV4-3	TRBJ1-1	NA	CASSQGHSNTEAFF	TGCGCCAGCAGCCAAGGACACTCGAACACTGAAGCTTTCTTT
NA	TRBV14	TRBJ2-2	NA	CASSPVRSHRYENTGELFF	TGTGCCAGCAGCCCGGTGAGGTCTCATCGTTACGAAAACACCGGGGAGCTGTTTTTT
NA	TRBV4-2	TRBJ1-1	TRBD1	CASSQDLEQGCTEAFF	TGTGCCAGCAGCCAAGATCTTGAACAGGGGTGCACTGAAGCTTTCTTT
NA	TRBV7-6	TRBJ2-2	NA	CASRREPGELFF	TGTGCCAGCAGGAGGGAACCCGGGGAGCTGTTTTTT
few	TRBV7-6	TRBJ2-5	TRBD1	CASSQDRARGLRGTQYF	TGTGCCAGCAGCCAAGATCGGGCCAGGGGGCTTAGGGGGACCCAGTACTTC
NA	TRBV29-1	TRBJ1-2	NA	CSVRARGTPDYGYTF	TGCAGCGTCCGGGCGCGGGGGACCCCTGACTATGGCTACACCTTC
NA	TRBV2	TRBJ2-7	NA	CASSYFDSASYEQYF	TGTGCCAGCAGCTACTTCGACAGCGCCTCCTACGAGCAGTACTTC
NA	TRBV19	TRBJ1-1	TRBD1	CATTTGIGTEAFF	TGTGCCACCACGACAGGGATTGGCACTGAAGCTTTCTTT
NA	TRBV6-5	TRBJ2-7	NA	CASTTGTAAYEQYF	TGTGCCAGCACCACTGGGACTGCAGCATACGAGCAGTACTTC
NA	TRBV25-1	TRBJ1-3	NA	CASSESTEQAASGNTIYF	TGTGCCAGCAGTGAATCGACAGAGCAGGCCGCCTCTGGAAACACCATATATTTT
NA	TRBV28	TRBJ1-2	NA	CASRCFCGGALGYGYTF	TGTGCCAGCCGATGTTTTTGTGGGGGGGCCTTAGGCTATGGCTACACCTTC
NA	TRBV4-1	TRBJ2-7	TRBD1	CASSREDRGHNEQYF	TGCGCCAGCAGCCGTGAGGACAGGGGGCATAACGAGCAGTACTTC
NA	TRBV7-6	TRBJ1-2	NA	CASSLSRRGPGAYGYTF	TGTGCCAGCAGCTTATCCCGCAGGGGTCCTGGTGCCTATGGCTACACCTTC
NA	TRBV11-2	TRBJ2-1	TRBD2	CASSLAPGLANEQFF	TGTGCCAGCAGCTTAGCCCCGGGACTAGCGAATGAGCAGTTCTTC
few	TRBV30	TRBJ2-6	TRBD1	CAWADRGEANVLTF	TGTGCCTGGGCAGACAGGGGCGAGGCCAACGTCCTGACTTTC
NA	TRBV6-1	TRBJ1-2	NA	CASIGGQGGYTF	TGTGCCAGCATCGGTGGGCAGGGCGGCTACACCTTC
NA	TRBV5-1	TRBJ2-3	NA	CASRTAVGGADTQYF	TGCGCCAGCAGGACGGCTGTGGGAGGCGCAGATACGCAGTATTTT
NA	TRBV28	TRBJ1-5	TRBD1	CASIKGQGSQPQHF	TGTGCCAGCATTAAGGGACAGGGCTCTCAGCCCCAGCATTTT
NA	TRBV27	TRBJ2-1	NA	CASSLSLYNEQFF	TGTGCCAGCAGTTTATCCCTCTACAATGAGCAGTTCTTC